These 29 T cell receptor beta chains were all obtained from the same sample, sequenced in a study of identical twins. TCRdb independently ran MiXCR on the 5' RACE reads; one entry per CDR3 protein. Counted here are some 500,000 distinct CDR3 sequences, roughly an eighth occurring once; the ten biggest clones make up 0.95% to 1%. This same sample was also part of a study on yellow fever vaccine responses in identical twins.

Sequenced sample: CD4+ T cells sorted from blood. All receptors derive from a woman younger than 35 in good health.

V and J are TRBV20-1 and TRBJ2-2, with a possible D match to TRBD1 (6 bases). Germline lookup yields CDR1 DFQATT and CDR2 SNEGSKA (reference sequence). This CDR3 comprises 12 residues. With 6 bases removed from V and 5 bases from J, the gap between germline ends came to 10 bases. The CDR3 loop is CSATGLTGELFF. The CDR3 nucleotides are TGCAGTGCAACAGGGTTAACCGGGGAGCTGTTTTTT.

This clonotype occurred a few times. The chain uses TRBV18 and TRBJ2-1; TRBD1 aligns across 10 bases. The junction had 6 bases not matched to a gene; V was cut back by 5 bases and J by 8 bases. Germline CDR1 KGHSH, CDR2 LQKENI. This CDR3 is built from 14 residues. This chain's CDR3 is CASSAGTGAHEQFF. CDR3 coding DNA: TGTGCCAGCTCAGCCGGGACAGGGGCTCATGAGCAGTTCTTC.

The chain recombines TRBV7-8 with TRBJ1-2, with D maybe TRBD1 (5 bases). Germline V gene lookup returns CDR1 SGHVS and CDR2 FQNEAQ. V lost 5 bases and J lost 5, with 15 bases in between. The CDR3 runs 14 residues. The CDR3 bases are TGTGCCAGCAGCCCGGAGGGGAGCCCTTATGGCTACACCTTC. Encoded protein: CASSPEGSPYGYTF.

This clonotype has more than one count but fewer than ten. The V and J genes are TRBV5-1 and TRBJ2-1, with 8 nucleotides matching TRBD2. Per germline, CDR1 SGHRS and CDR2 YFSETQ. Trimming removed 0 bases from V and 0 bases from J; junction bases left unmatched: 5. The CDR3 runs 17 residues. The CDR3 loop is CASSLGKREFSYNEQFF. CDR3 coding DNA: TGCGCCAGCAGCTTGGGAAAGCGGGAGTTCTCCTACAATGAGCAGTTCTTC.

The chain carries TRBV28 and TRBJ1-3; D is perhaps TRBD1 (6 bases). Germline V CDR1 and CDR2: MDHEN, SYDVKM. V lost 9 bases and J 5 bases, leaving 11 bases between the germline ends. This CDR3 has 12 residues. The CDR3 sequence: CASGQPRNTIYF. The DNA for the CDR3 is TGTGCCAGTGGACAGCCTCGAAACACCATATATTTT.

This clonotype was seen more than once but under ten times. The chain employs TRBV6-1 and TRBJ2-2, with a tentative D call TRBD1 (5 bases). The germline CDR1 and CDR2 sequences are MNHNS and SASEGT. Trimming stripped 8 bases from V and 0 bases from J, with 16 bases between. The CDR3 is made up of 16 amino acids. CDR3 sequence reads: CASPPRRQTNTGELFF. The CDR3, as DNA: TGTGCCAGCCCTCCTCGACGACAGACGAACACCGGGGAGCTGTTTTTT.

This clonotype was observed at least ten times. The gene calls are TRBV12-3 or TRBV12-4 and TRBJ2-2, with 7 bases fitting TRBD1. With V trimmed by 7 bases and J by 2 bases, 4 bases remained unmatched. The CDR3 runs 14 residues. The CDR3: CASIRTGNTGELFF. The CDR3 DNA is TGTGCCAGCATCCGGACAGGAAACACCGGGGAGCTGTTTTTT.

This clonotype turned up a few times. The chain is built from TRBV7-9 and TRBJ2-1, with 7 bases matching TRBD2. Germline values: CDR1 SEHNR, CDR2 FQNEAQ (reference sequence). V gave up 5 bases and J gave up 7 bases; unmatched junction bases: 5. CDR3 length equals 13 residues. The CDR3 loop is CASSVNSGNEQFF. DNA of the CDR3: TGTGCCAGCAGCGTTAATAGCGGGAATGAGCAGTTCTTC.

This clonotype was detected ten times or more. V is TRBV3-1 and J is TRBJ2-5; D is unclear. The ends were cut back, 8 bases at V and 4 bases at J, with 8 bases in the middle. CDR1 is LGHDT, CDR2 YNNKEL, per germline (reference sequence). The CDR3 is 11 residues long. The CDR3 reads CASSTLETQYF. The CDR3 DNA reads TGTGCCAGCTCCACACTAGAGACCCAGTACTTC.

This clonotype was recorded many times. J is TRBJ2-1 and V is TRBV29-1; D call uncertain. This CDR3 contains 13 residues. In germline, CDR1 is SQVTM, CDR2 ANQGSEA. V gave up 4 bases and J gave up 0 bases, with 7 bases separating them. In nucleotides, the CDR3 is TGCAGCGTTGGGCAGGACTCCTACAATGAGCAGTTCTTC. Amino acids: CSVGQDSYNEQFF.

This rearrangement joins TRBV5-4 to TRBJ2-3; 10 bases agree with TRBD2. The germline gives CDR1 SGHNT, CDR2 YYREEE (reference sequence). The CDR3 is 18 amino acids. J was trimmed by 0 bases and V by 0 bases; bases with no gene match: 7. As DNA, the CDR3 is TGTGCCAGCAGCTTGGGGGTAGCGGGGGGCCTAAGCACAGATACGCAGTATTTT. The encoded protein is CASSLGVAGGLSTDTQYF. Based on the CDR3 plus reference TRBV5-4 and TRBJ2-3, the full variable domain is ETGVTQSPTHLIKTRGQQVTLRCSSQSGHNTVSWYQQALGQGPQFIFQYYREEENGRGNFPPRFSGLQFPNYSSELNVNALELDDSALYLCASSLGVAGGLSTDTQYFGPGTRLTVL.

This clonotype was seen ten or more times. This chain uses TRBV12-3 or TRBV12-4 with TRBJ2-1, with 14 bases matching TRBD2. V was pared by 3 bases and J by 6 bases, with 1 base of the junction left unmatched. The CDR3 length is 15 residues. CDR3 coding DNA: TGTGCCAGCAGTTTTGGACTAGCGGGAGGCAATGAGCAGTTCTTC. This codes for CASSFGLAGGNEQFF.

The chain has TRBV20-1 and TRBJ2-7; D may be TRBD1 (6 bases). The CDR3 spans 13 residues. CDR1 is DFQATT and CDR2 is SNEGSKA in the germline V gene (reference sequence). Trimming took off 6 bases at V and 0 bases at J, with 12 bases between the two ends. The CDR3 reads CSAGWTASYEQYF. The CDR3 DNA is TGCAGTGCCGGGTGGACAGCCTCCTACGAGCAGTACTTC.

This clonotype was recorded a few times. The J gene is TRBJ2-2, the V gene TRBV2, with D possibly being TRBD1 (6 bases). CDR3 length: 17 residues. V was clipped by 10 bases and J by 0 bases, with 21 bases between them. The germline CDR1 and CDR2 sequences are SNHLY and FYNNEI. The CDR3 loop is CATSPGQKISNTGELFF. DNA of the CDR3: TGTGCCACCTCCCCGGGACAAAAAATCTCGAACACCGGGGAGCTGTTTTTT.

The chain carries TRBV10-3 and TRBJ2-2, with 13 bases that match TRBD2. Germline values: CDR1 ENHRY, CDR2 SYGVKD. This CDR3 has 21 residues. J was trimmed by 0 bases and V by 7 bases; bases with no gene match: 17. CDR3 in amino acids: CAITQSPKTSGGLSNTGELFF. The CDR3 nucleotides are TGTGCCATCACCCAAAGCCCCAAGACTAGCGGGGGGCTATCGAACACCGGGGAGCTGTTTTTT.

This clonotype was seen more than once but under ten times. CDR3 bases: TGCAGTGTTCAGGGCCCCTACAATGAGCAGTTCTTC. It yields the protein CSVQGPYNEQFF. The chain carries TRBV20-1 and TRBJ2-1, with D possibly being TRBD1 (5 bases). This CDR3 contains 12 residues. Trimming took 7 bases from V and 2 from J, leaving 9 bases between them. CDR1 is DFQATT and CDR2 is SNEGSKA in the germline V gene (reference sequence).

This clonotype was counted a few times. The rearrangement links TRBV9 to TRBJ1-1, with TRBD1 identical over 7 bases. Per the germline V gene, CDR1 is SGDLS and CDR2 is YYNGEE. The CDR3 contains 13 residues. The V gene end was trimmed by 3 bases and the J gene end by 4 bases; junction bases not matched to a gene: 3. This CDR3 reads CASSEGAGTEAFF. In DNA, the CDR3 is TGTGCCAGCAGCGAGGGGGCGGGCACTGAAGCTTTCTTT.

The chain recombines TRBV4-3 with TRBJ2-2; 7 bases align to TRBD2. The CDR3 has 17 residues. CDR1 is LGHNA, CDR2 YSLEER, per germline. The V segment lost 1 base and the J segment 3 bases; nucleotides outside the gene matches: 8. CDR3 nucleotide sequence: TGCGCCAGCAGCCAAGGCACCGGGACTACCTACACCGGGGAGCTGTTTTTT. Amino acids: CASSQGTGTTYTGELFF.

The V call is TRBV10-3, the J call TRBJ2-7; D not certain. This CDR3 spans 11 amino acids. With 3 bases removed from V and 9 bases from J, the gap between germline ends came to 9 bases. Germline CDR1 is ENHRY and CDR2 is SYGVKD. Written as DNA, the CDR3 is TGTGCCATCAGTGATGGGGTCGGGCAGTACTTC. Amino acids: CAISDGVGQYF.

In this sample, this clonotype turned up a few times. As DNA, the CDR3 is TGCGCCAGCAGCTTTGGGACACGAGAGAGAGATACGCAGTATTTT. Amino acid sequence: CASSFGTRERDTQYF. This sequence joins TRBV5-1 and TRBJ2-3; tentative D call: TRBD1 (6 bases). V shed 2 bases and J shed 5 bases, with 15 bases lying between them. Per the germline V gene, CDR1 is SGHRS and CDR2 is YFSETQ. The CDR3 contains 15 residues.

A few counts support this clonotype. This chain connects TRBV7-9 to TRBJ1-1, with D tentatively TRBD1 (5 bases). Germline V gene sequence: CDR1 SEHNR, CDR2 FQNEAQ (reference sequence). The V gene lost 5 bases and the J gene lost 5 bases, with 21 bases spanning the gap. CDR3 length equals 16 residues. CDR3 in amino acids: CASSGLGRPIGTEAFF. The CDR3 nucleotides read TGTGCCAGCAGCGGTCTGGGACGACCCATTGGGACTGAAGCTTTCTTT.

This CDR3 reads CASSLGTVGSTDTQYF. The CDR3 region has the DNA TGTGCCAGCAGCCTAGGGACAGTGGGGTCCACAGATACGCAGTATTTT. This chain joins TRBV7-2 and TRBJ2-3; TRBD1 matches at 7 bases. This CDR3 contains 16 residues. CDR1 SGHTA and CDR2 FQGNSA come from the germline V gene. V shed 5 bases, J shed 2 bases, and the junction held 10 bases outside the gene matches. Drawing the rest from reference TRBV7-2 and TRBJ2-3, the complete variable domain is GAGVSQSPSNKVTEKGKDVELRCDPISGHTALYWYRQSLGQGLEFLIYFQGNSAPDKSGLPSDRFSAERTGGSVSTLTIQRTQQEDSAVYLCASSLGTVGSTDTQYFGPGTRLTVL.

This clonotype was seen a few times. The chain is built from TRBV5-6 and TRBJ2-3, with 11 bases fitting TRBD2. The CDR3 runs to 14 residues. Germline V gene lookup returns CDR1 SGHDT and CDR2 YYEEEE. V shed 5 bases, J shed 5 bases, and the junction held 4 bases outside the gene matches. The CDR3 is CASSITSGGDTQYF. In DNA form, the CDR3 reads TGTGCCAGCAGTATAACTAGCGGGGGAGATACGCAGTATTTT.

At least ten counts were recorded for this clonotype. A read error may produce the germline difference seen at one junction end. The genes are TRBV5-1 and TRBJ2-7; 7 positions agree with TRBD1. The germline gives CDR1 SGHRS, CDR2 YFSETQ. The CDR3 extends over 13 amino acids. For the CDR3, the DNA is TGTGCCAGCAGCTTAGGGGGCACCTACGAGCAGTACTTC. Encoded protein: CASSLGGTYEQYF.

This sequence joins TRBV7-9 and TRBJ2-2; 11 bases agree with TRBD1. The CDR3 is made up of 16 amino acids. Germline V gene data show CDR1 as SEHNR and CDR2 as FQNEAQ (reference sequence). With V trimmed by 4 bases and J by 3 bases, 4 bases remained unmatched. CDR3 DNA: TGTGCCAGCAGCTCGGACAGGGGGCAGGACACCGGGGAGCTGTTTTTT. This translates into CASSSDRGQDTGELFF.

This clonotype has more than one count but fewer than ten. The V gene is TRBV6-1, the J gene TRBJ2-1; 9 bases map to TRBD2. CDR1 is MNHNS and CDR2 is SASEGT in the germline V gene. Trimming took 6 bases from V and 6 from J; bases not matched to a gene: 9. This CDR3 comprises 15 residues. CDR3 region: CASRSVAGVGNEQFF. The CDR3 region has the DNA TGTGCCAGCAGGTCCGTAGCGGGAGTGGGCAATGAGCAGTTCTTC.

The J gene is TRBJ1-5, the V gene TRBV4-1; 7 bases line up with TRBD1. This CDR3 spans 15 amino acids. Per the germline V gene, CDR1 is MGHRA and CDR2 is YSYEKL. The J segment lost 3 bases and the V segment lost 4 bases, leaving 6 bases of the junction unmatched. The CDR3 DNA is TGCGCCAGCAGCCCAACGGGACAGTTCAATCAGCCCCAGCATTTT. It is translated as CASSPTGQFNQPQHF.

This clonotype was counted between two and nine times. The V and J genes are TRBV20-1 and TRBJ2-5, with D possibly called TRBD1 or TRBD2 (6 bases each). The CDR3 consists of 13 residues. The V end lost 4 bases, the J end lost 5 bases, and 14 bases lay between the germline ends. Germline V gene sequence: CDR1 DFQATT, CDR2 SNEGSKA (reference sequence). The CDR3 nucleotides read TGCAGTGCTACATCCGGGGGCTTTGAGACCCAGTACTTC. Protein: CSATSGGFETQYF.

This clonotype was counted between two and nine times. The rearrangement links TRBV3-1 to TRBJ2-3, with 11 bases matching TRBD2. The V gene's germline CDR1 is LGHDT and CDR2 YNNKEL (reference sequence). The trim removed 6 bases at V and 6 bases at J, leaving 11 bases unmatched. The CDR3 sequence is 16 residues long. The CDR3 is CASSRPLAGGVDTQYF. CDR3 bases: TGTGCCAGCAGTCGCCCCCTAGCGGGAGGTGTGGATACGCAGTATTTT.